The clone carrying this TCR beta chain was counted a single time. Antigen: not known. The sample comes from a study of a mutant IDH1 vaccine in newly diagnosed glioma. Study-wide context: The study gave patients eight vaccinations in weeks 1, 3, 5, 7, 11, 15, 19, 23.

CDR1 is MDHEN, CDR2 SYDVKM, per germline. The CDR3 runs 14 residues. The ends were cut back, 7 bases at V and 1 base at J, with 11 bases in the middle. Some clones are missing from TCRdb's copy, which holds only in-frame ones; the method was immunoSEQ multiplex PCR. The sample yields about 44,000 clones, 85% to 95% seen once. The time point here: week 23, last vaccination. Doses of 300 ug of mutant IDH1 20-mer peptide were given with topical imiquimod. This chain joins TRBV28 and TRBJ1-5; possibly TRBD1 for D (6 bases). This clonotype originated in a man aged 45-65 years with glioma. Sequenced here: PBMCs, sampled from a glioma patient whose treatment included an IDH1 peptide vaccine. For the CDR3, the DNA is TGTGCCAGCATCACAGGGCAGAGCAATCAGCCCCAGCATTTT. This translates into CASITGQSNQPQHF.